The TCR beta chain described here comes from a study of PD-1 blockade in classical Hodgkin lymphoma. Study-wide points: By C4D1 there was a significant rise in CD4+ TCR diversity but not in CD8+ TCR diversity. Repertoire differences lack defined causes, possibly disease activity or prior therapy. Newly diagnosed patients had baseline TCR diversity that was reportedly lower than that of healthy donors. Lower baseline TCR diversity marked trial partial responders and progressors.

In regard to this clone: Its specificity is unknown.

The CDR3 consists of 16 residues. Per the germline V gene, CDR1 is MGHRA and CDR2 is YSYEKL. With 5 bases clipped from V and 8 bases from J, the junction kept 10 bases outside the gene matches. TCRdb's copy holds only in-frame clones and misses some; the assay was immunoSEQ multiplex PCR. The data hold roughly 14,000 clones, with roughly 78% observed a single time. Patients all relapsed after autologous stem cell transplantation, and there was variation in brentuximab vedotin exposure. The clonotype comes from a human donor with classical Hodgkin lymphoma. The sample was peripheral blood mononuclear cells (PBMCs), taken before the second cycle of nivolumab. The chain joins TRBV4-1 to TRBJ1-4, with 11 bases aligning to TRBD1. The CDR3 spells CASSSPGTGGREKLFF. The CDR3 coding sequence is TGCGCCAGCAGCTCCCCGGGGACAGGGGGTAGGGAAAAACTGTTTTTT.